These 16 T cell receptor beta chains were sequenced from one sample in a study of beta chain features in type 1 diabetes. No antigen has been identified for these receptors. The isolated RNA, all of it, was reverse transcribed, so expressed TCRB transcripts were what got sequenced. Data came from immunoSEQ multiplex PCR; TCRdb stores just in-frame clones and leaves some out. The repertoire holds over 150,000 clones, about a tenth seen once, with roughly 0.45% in the top ten. Study results and caveats: Within each of all four CD4+ subsets, Type 1 diabetes patients had TCRB CDR3s that were moderately but significantly shorter.

Sequencing was done on a sample of central memory CD4+ T cells from blood. The receptor source for this set is a man under 40 with type 1 diabetes.

The chain employs TRBV5-1 and TRBJ2-5, with 9 bases fitting TRBD2. The CDR3 runs 15 residues. Germline trimming cut 0 bases from V and 1 base from J; bases unmatched to any gene: 1. Germline assignment: CDR1 SGHRS and CDR2 YFSETQ. DNA for the CDR3: TGCGCCAGCAGCTTGGGACTAGCGGTCCAAGAGACCCAGTACTTC. Translated, it gives CASSLGLAVQETQYF.

This clone was observed a few times. V usage is TRBV7-2 and J usage is TRBJ2-1; D possibly corresponds to TRBD1 (6 bases). CDR1 SGHTA and CDR2 FQGNSA come from the germline V gene. V was trimmed by 3 bases and J by 13 bases, leaving 13 bases between them. The CDR3 loop spans 12 amino acids. The CDR3 coding sequence is TGTGCCAGCAGCTTGGACAGCCCGCACCAGTTCTTC. Translated, it gives CASSLDSPHQFF.

This clone has a handful of counts. This sequence joins TRBV18 and TRBJ1-5; TRBD1 matches 10 bases. With V trimmed by 6 bases and J by 4 bases, 6 bases remained unmatched. This CDR3 comprises 15 residues. Looked up from germline, CDR1 is KGHSH and CDR2 is LQKENI. The CDR3 sequence: CASSAGQGGNQPQHF. The CDR3 DNA follows: TGTGCCAGCTCGGCAGGACAGGGGGGTAATCAGCCCCAGCATTTT.

This clone was recorded a few times. V and J are TRBV7-2 and TRBJ2-1; 11 bases agree with TRBD2. V lost 7 bases, J lost 6 bases, and 11 bases stayed unmatched. This CDR3 is built from 16 residues. CDR1 and CDR2 from the germline V gene are SGHTA and FQGNSA. The CDR3 sequence: CASISGRANPGNEQFF. In DNA form, the CDR3 reads TGTGCCAGCATTAGCGGGAGGGCCAATCCCGGCAATGAGCAGTTCTTC.

This clone was observed a few times. This sequence joins TRBV6-1 and TRBJ1-1, with 9 bases identical to TRBD1. The trim removed 4 bases at V and 4 bases at J, leaving 7 bases unmatched. The CDR3 spans 15 residues. Looked up from germline, CDR1 is MNHNS and CDR2 is SASEGT. The CDR3 loop reads CASSVPGTGFTEAFF. The CDR3 coding sequence is TGTGCCAGCAGTGTACCCGGGACAGGGTTCACTGAAGCTTTCTTT.

The table lists this clone with a few counts. The J gene is TRBJ1-1, the V gene TRBV15, with a possible D match to TRBD1 (6 bases). With 8 bases removed from V and 4 bases from J, the gap between germline ends came to 17 bases. The CDR3 runs 14 residues. Germline V gene data show CDR1 as LNHNV and CDR2 as YYDKDF (reference sequence). The CDR3 here is CATSFGGLGTEAFF. CDR3 nucleotides: TGTGCCACCTCCTTCGGGGGGCTAGGCACTGAAGCTTTCTTT.

This clone was observed a handful of times. This chain joins TRBV6-6 and TRBJ2-6, with TRBD1 as a possible D gene (6 bases). This CDR3 spans 13 amino acids. Between the trimmed V and J ends, which lost 11 bases and 4 bases, there was a span of 12 bases. Germline values: CDR1 MNHNY, CDR2 SVGAGI (reference sequence). The CDR3 sequence: CAGGGFGANVLTF. DNA for the CDR3: TGTGCCGGGGGCGGGTTCGGGGCCAACGTCCTGACTTTC.

This clone was counted only a few times. This chain links TRBV25-1 with TRBJ2-2, with 14 positions matching TRBD2. Germline-derived CDR1 and CDR2 are MGHDK and SYGVNS. The CDR3 has 18 residues. Trimming took 4 bases from V and 4 from J; bases not matched to a gene: 8. As DNA, the CDR3 is TGTGCCAGCAGTGGACTAGCGGGAGGGCCTCGTAGCACCGGGGAGCTGTTTTTT. This gives the protein CASSGLAGGPRSTGELFF.

This clone was counted only a few times. This sequence joins TRBV14 and TRBJ1-3, with no clear D. CDR3 length: 15 amino acids. CDR1 is SGHDN, CDR2 FVKESK, per germline. V lost 1 base and J lost 4, with 11 bases in between. The CDR3 spells CASSQGAYIGNTIYF. CDR3 in DNA: TGTGCCAGCAGCCAAGGTGCCTATATCGGAAACACCATATATTTT.

There are a few counts of this clone. The rearrangement links TRBV11-2 to TRBJ2-2; 8 bases agree with TRBD1. Unmatched junction bases numbered 10, after V lost 3 bases and J lost 7 bases. Germline CDR1 reads SGHAT; CDR2 reads FQNNGV. CDR3 length equals 16 residues. The CDR3 bases are TGTGCCAGCAGCTTCACCGGACAGGGCCCCCGCGGGGAGCTGTTTTTT. Its translation: CASSFTGQGPRGELFF.

This chain connects TRBV18 to TRBJ2-1, with D perhaps matching TRBD2 (5 bases). V gave up 6 bases and J gave up 0 bases, with 18 bases separating them. The CDR3 covers 17 residues. The germline gives CDR1 KGHSH, CDR2 LQKENI. CDR3 coding DNA: TGTGCCAGCTCCTCGCAAGTGTCGGGATACTCCTACAATGAGCAGTTCTTC. Translation gives CASSSQVSGYSYNEQFF.

Concerning this clone: Other DNA sequences within the sample encode an identical CDR3. This chain joins TRBV18 and TRBJ2-7; 10 bases map to TRBD2. This CDR3 comprises 15 residues. V gave up 3 bases and J gave up 0 bases; unmatched junction bases: 2. From germline, CDR1 is KGHSH and CDR2 LQKENI. This chain's CDR3 is CASSPGLANSYEQYF. DNA for the CDR3: TGTGCCAGCTCACCGGGACTAGCGAACTCCTACGAGCAGTACTTC.

The J gene is TRBJ2-7, the V gene TRBV5-1, with D perhaps TRBD2 (7 bases). The ends were cut back, 4 bases at V and 0 bases at J, with 26 bases in the middle. The germline V gene encodes CDR1 SGHRS and CDR2 YFSETQ. The CDR3 loop spans 19 amino acids. CDR3 sequence: CASSPRLPDSSGVSYEQYF. Here the CDR3 DNA reads TGCGCCAGCAGCCCACGATTACCGGACAGCAGCGGGGTCTCCTACGAGCAGTACTTC.

The genes are TRBV7-9 and TRBJ2-3, with a weak D call TRBD2 (6 bases). The CDR3 is 14 amino acids. Per germline, CDR1 SEHNR and CDR2 FQNEAQ (reference sequence). V was cut by 7 bases and J by 2 bases, with 13 bases left in between. The chain's CDR3 is CASKTGGITDTQYF. The CDR3, as DNA: TGTGCCAGCAAAACCGGAGGGATCACAGATACGCAGTATTTT.

A few counts support this clone. J is TRBJ1-5 and V is TRBV7-2; D gene unclear. Germline V gene sequence: CDR1 SGHTA, CDR2 FQGNSA. V lost 2 bases and J lost 7, with 18 bases in between. CDR3 size: 16 residues. CDR3: CASSLFGERAGQPQHF. In DNA form, the CDR3 reads TGTGCCAGCAGCTTATTTGGAGAGCGGGCTGGACAGCCCCAGCATTTT. Looking up the rest from reference TRBV7-2 and TRBJ1-5 gives the full variable domain: GAGVSQSPSNKVTEKGKDVELRCDPISGHTALYWYRQSLGQGLEFLIYFQGNSAPDKSGLPSDRFSAERTGGSVSTLTIQRTQQEDSAVYLCASSLFGERAGQPQHFGDGTRLSIL.

This clone was seen more than once but under ten times. The chain carries TRBV9 and TRBJ2-3; perhaps TRBD1 as D (6 bases). Trimming cost V 3 bases and J 2 bases, with 19 bases left between them. Per the germline V gene, CDR1 is SGDLS and CDR2 is YYNGEE. The CDR3 consists of 17 residues. In DNA form, the CDR3 reads TGTGCCAGCAGCGCCACCGGGACACCTCCTTTCACAGATACGCAGTATTTT. Translation: CASSATGTPPFTDTQYF.